The next 25 T cell receptor beta chains were all read from a single sample in a study of beta chain features in type 1 diabetes. Reverse transcription of all isolated RNA meant that expressed TCRB transcripts were sequenced. This table comes from immunoSEQ multiplex PCR, and its TCRdb copy is limited to in-frame clones, with some not included. The table has more than 350,000 clones, approximately 10% seen once. The sample comprised naive CD4+ T cells from blood. The receptors derive from a woman aged 18-35 years in good health.

This clone was observed a few times. The genes are TRBV25-1 and TRBJ1-5; D possibly corresponds to TRBD1 (5 bases). Trimming removed 3 bases from V and 7 bases from J, with 13 bases in between. Germline assignment: CDR1 MGHDK and CDR2 SYGVNS. The CDR3 is 14 amino acids. The CDR3 nucleotides read TGTGCCAGCAGTGATGCAGGGCCCTTACAGCCCCAGCATTTT. This encodes CASSDAGPLQPQHF.

This clone appeared many times. This chain uses TRBV25-1 with TRBJ2-1; TRBD1 aligns across 8 bases. With V trimmed by 4 bases and J by 2 bases, 1 base remained unmatched. This CDR3 has 14 residues. Per germline, CDR1 MGHDK and CDR2 SYGVNS. The CDR3 region has the DNA TGTGCCAGCAGTGTGACAGGGGCCTACAATGAGCAGTTCTTC. Encoded protein: CASSVTGAYNEQFF.

This clone was seen a few times. This CDR3 is CASSQDRATEAFF. The CDR3, as DNA: TGTGCCAGCAGCCAAGACAGGGCCACTGAAGCTTTCTTT. The chain joins TRBV13 to TRBJ1-1; 7 bases map to TRBD1. This CDR3 spans 13 amino acids. From germline, CDR1 is PRHDT and CDR2 FYEKMQ (reference sequence). V was pared by 5 bases and J by 4 bases, with 4 bases of the junction left unmatched.

Worth noting for this clone: Other DNA sequences in this specimen translate into the identical CDR3. The V gene is TRBV4-1, the J gene TRBJ1-4; the D is unclear. The CDR3 length is 13 residues. The germline V gene encodes CDR1 MGHRA and CDR2 YSYEKL. The V gene lost 4 bases and the J gene lost 5 bases, with 8 bases spanning the gap. The CDR3 here is CASSRTVNEKLFF. The CDR3, as DNA: TGCGCCAGCAGCCGAACAGTGAATGAAAAACTGTTTTTT.

V usage is TRBV15 and J usage is TRBJ2-1, with a tentative D call TRBD1 (5 bases). This CDR3 has 18 residues. Germline V gene sequence: CDR1 LNHNV, CDR2 YYDKDF (reference sequence). V was cut by 1 base and J by 10 bases, with 26 bases left in between. The CDR3 sequence: CATSRGQWLGRWGGEQFF. As DNA, the CDR3 is TGTGCCACCAGCAGAGGACAGTGGCTAGGTCGATGGGGTGGGGAGCAGTTCTTC.

The table lists this clone with a few counts. This chain joins TRBV4-3 and TRBJ2-1; 7 bases match TRBD2. Losses at the gene ends were 0 bases for V and 8 bases for J; bases not matched to a gene: 4. Per the germline V gene, CDR1 is LGHNA and CDR2 is YSLEER. The CDR3 is 14 amino acids. CDR3 bases: TGCGCCAGCAGCCAAGAGAGACTAGCCTATGAGCAGTTCTTC. Translated, it gives CASSQERLAYEQFF.

This clone was observed many times. The gene calls are TRBV9 and TRBJ2-5, with D perhaps matching TRBD2 (5 bases). The CDR3 length is 14 residues. Trimming left V 4 bases short and J 7 bases short, with 17 bases between. CDR1 SGDLS and CDR2 YYNGEE come from the germline V gene. CDR3 loop: CASSPGLKSATQYF. The CDR3 DNA follows: TGTGCCAGCAGCCCAGGACTGAAGTCAGCGACCCAGTACTTC.

This clone has more than one count but fewer than ten. This CDR3 is CASSLEGADTQYF. CDR3 DNA: TGCGCCAGCAGCTTGGAGGGGGCAGATACGCAGTATTTT. The rearrangement uses TRBV5-1 and TRBJ2-3; perhaps TRBD1 as D (6 bases). This CDR3 region has 13 residues. V gave up 0 bases and J gave up 4 bases, with 6 bases separating them. Germline CDR1 and CDR2: SGHRS and YFSETQ.

This clone showed up just a few times. The missing conserved phenylalanine or tryptophan at the end of this CDR3 makes a read error likely. Because the CDR3's place on the DNA is in doubt, the DNA is left out and the CDR3 is given as listed by TCRdb. The gene calls are TRBV7-2 and TRBJ1-2. From germline, CDR1 is SGHTA and CDR2 FQGNSA. With termini counted, the CDR3 has 12 amino acids. The CDR3 sequence: CASSLALSGDEV.

The chain has TRBV27 and TRBJ2-4, with TRBD1 matching over 9 bases. CDR1 is MNHEY and CDR2 is SMNVEV in the germline V gene (reference sequence). The V and J ends lost 9 bases and 0 bases, in that order; junction bases with no gene match: 15. The CDR3 is 18 residues long. The CDR3 is CARRTGTGMLRAKNIQYF. The DNA for the CDR3 is TGTGCCAGAAGAACCGGGACAGGGATGTTACGAGCCAAAAACATTCAGTACTTC.

The chain couples TRBV6-6 to TRBJ1-6, with 7 positions matching TRBD1. Germline V lookup: CDR1 MNHNY, CDR2 SVGAGI (reference sequence). CDR3 size: 16 residues. J lost 6 bases, V lost 7 bases, and 12 bases had no gene match. The CDR3 region is CASNSLGGQLNSPLHF. In nucleotides, the CDR3 is TGTGCCAGCAACTCTCTGGGGGGACAGCTTAATTCACCCCTCCACTTT.

This clone came up a few times. At the DNA level, this CDR3 is encoded by other sequences in the same sample as well. J is TRBJ1-1 and V is TRBV18; D ambiguous. Germline values: CDR1 KGHSH, CDR2 LQKENI. CDR3 size: 14 residues. Trimming pared 3 bases from V and 0 bases from J, leaving 8 bases between. The chain's CDR3 is CASSPLAVNTEAFF. CDR3 in DNA: TGTGCCAGCTCACCTCTCGCGGTGAACACTGAAGCTTTCTTT.

This sequence joins TRBV27 and TRBJ2-6; possibly TRBD2 for D (5 bases). CDR1 is MNHEY and CDR2 is SMNVEV in the germline V gene (reference sequence). The CDR3 length is 15 residues. The V gene lost 7 bases and the J gene lost 0 bases, with 10 bases spanning the gap. CDR3 residues: CASTDAGSGANVLTF. The CDR3 DNA sequence: TGTGCCAGCACGGACGCGGGCTCTGGGGCCAACGTCCTGACTTTC.

The rearrangement joins TRBV6-5 to TRBJ1-2; D is ambiguous. The CDR3 loop spans 11 amino acids. From germline, CDR1 is MNHEY and CDR2 SVGAGI. The V gene lost 6 bases and the J gene lost 5 bases, with 7 bases spanning the gap. The CDR3 loop reads CASRASYGYTF. In DNA, the CDR3 is TGTGCCAGCAGAGCCTCATATGGCTACACCTTC.

This clone was recorded a few times. The gene calls are TRBV30 and TRBJ1-1, with D tentatively TRBD1 (5 bases). The CDR3 has 14 residues. Per germline, CDR1 GTSNPN and CDR2 SVGIG (reference sequence). V was shortened by 0 bases and J by 4 bases, with 12 bases between the two germline ends. This chain's CDR3 is CAWSVALGGTEAFF. The CDR3 DNA is TGTGCCTGGAGTGTGGCTCTTGGGGGCACTGAAGCTTTCTTT. Using reference TRBV30 and TRBJ1-1 for the parts outside the CDR3, the full variable domain is SQTIHQWPATLVQPVGSPLSLECTVEGTSNPNLYWYRQAAGRGLQLLFYSVGIGQISSEVPQNLSASRPQDRQFILSSKKLLLSDSGFYLCAWSVALGGTEAFFGQGTRLTVV.

This clone was counted once. The chain combines TRBV6-1 with TRBJ1-1; no definite D call. Deletions cut 7 bases from V and 1 base from J, with 7 bases between. This CDR3 contains 12 residues. Germline CDR1 reads MNHNS; CDR2 reads SASEGT. CDR3 sequence: CASTLWNTEAFF. DNA for the CDR3: TGTGCCAGCACCTTGTGGAACACTGAAGCTTTCTTT.

This clone was observed a handful of times. The gene calls are TRBV14 and TRBJ2-1, with 7 nucleotides matching TRBD2. Trimming removed 8 bases from V and 5 bases from J; junction bases left unmatched: 18. Germline V gives CDR1 SGHDN, CDR2 FVKESK. The length of the CDR3 is 17 residues. CDR3 loop: CASARGGFSPLNNEQFF. In nucleotides, the CDR3 is TGTGCCAGCGCCCGCGGGGGTTTTTCACCCCTTAACAATGAGCAGTTCTTC.

The V call is TRBV11-2, the J call TRBJ2-1; 7 positions match TRBD1. Trimming removed 3 bases from V and 4 bases from J; junction bases left unmatched: 9. Germline CDR1 reads SGHAT; CDR2 reads FQNNGV. This CDR3 is built from 16 residues. The CDR3, as DNA: TGTGCCAGCAGCTTCCTATCCGGGACAGTGTACAATGAGCAGTTCTTC. It translates to CASSFLSGTVYNEQFF.

Worth noting for this clone: A much larger clone differs from this one at a single base, so this may be a read error. Other nucleotide sequences in the sample specify the same CDR3. This chain uses TRBV5-1 with TRBJ2-6; D gene uncertain. CDR3 size: 15 residues. CDR1 SGHRS and CDR2 YFSETQ come from the germline V gene. Between the trimmed V and J ends, which lost 0 bases and 0 bases, there was a span of 4 bases. The CDR3 DNA follows: TGCGCCAGCAGCTTGGTGGTCTCTGGGGCCAACGTCCTGACTTTC. Its protein is CASSLVVSGANVLTF.

This clone was observed a handful of times. The chain recombines TRBV9 with TRBJ1-5, with D tentatively TRBD1 (5 bases). Trimming took off 3 bases at V and 4 bases at J, with 11 bases between the two ends. This CDR3 has 14 amino acids. Germline CDR1 and CDR2: SGDLS and YYNGEE. CDR3 sequence reads: CASSAGAGNQPQHF. In DNA form, the CDR3 reads TGTGCCAGCAGCGCTGGGGCAGGGAATCAGCCCCAGCATTTT.

Only a few counts were recorded for this clone. The chain has TRBV7-8 and TRBJ2-1; no reliable D call. V lost 3 bases and J 0 bases, leaving 9 bases between the germline ends. The CDR3 runs to 15 residues. Germline-derived CDR1 and CDR2 are SGHVS and FQNEAQ. Here the CDR3 DNA reads TGTGCCAGCAGCTTCGGCAGATCCTCCTACAATGAGCAGTTCTTC. Protein sequence: CASSFGRSSYNEQFF.

This clone came up a few times. The rearrangement links TRBV29-1 to TRBJ1-2, with 7 bases lining up with TRBD1. Germline V gene sequence: CDR1 SQVTM, CDR2 ANQGSEA. V lost 7 bases to trimming and J lost 4 bases; unmatched junction nucleotides: 9. The CDR3 totals 13 residues. CDR3 bases: TGCAGCGCCTCGGACAGGCGGGGCTATGGCTACACCTTC. Protein: CSASDRRGYGYTF.

This rearrangement joins TRBV6-1 to TRBJ2-3; either TRBD1 or TRBD2 may fit D (5 bases each). Deletions cut 6 bases from V and 4 bases from J, with 8 bases between. The CDR3 consists of 12 residues. Germline values: CDR1 MNHNS, CDR2 SASEGT. The CDR3: CASSRGADTQYF. In DNA, the CDR3 is TGTGCCAGCAGCCGAGGGGCAGATACGCAGTATTTT.

This chain connects TRBV7-2 to TRBJ1-6; weak D call: TRBD1 (5 bases). Trimming removed 3 bases from V and 5 bases from J, with 11 bases in between. This CDR3 is 15 amino acids long. From germline, CDR1 is SGHTA and CDR2 FQGNSA. The CDR3 bases are TGTGCCAGCAGCTTCTCCTCAGGGAATAATTCACCCCTCCACTTT. This codes for CASSFSSGNNSPLHF.

Regarding this clone: This may arise from a read error, as a much more abundant clone is one base away. This sample also contains other DNA sequences that code for the same CDR3. The chain has TRBV7-2 and TRBJ2-5; no definite D call. V dropped 4 bases and J dropped 2 bases, with 2 bases sitting between them. The length of the CDR3 is 11 residues. Germline V gene data show CDR1 as SGHTA and CDR2 as FQGNSA. This chain's CDR3 is CASSSQETQYF. The DNA of the CDR3 is TGTGCCAGCAGCTCACAAGAGACCCAGTACTTC.